This T cell receptor beta chain was captured by sequencing in a study of identical twins. The study, taken as a whole, reports: A cross-sectional statistical analysis, not follow-up of the same donors, supported the conclusions.

Each cDNA held unique molecular identifiers, and template switching gave it a universal primer site. TCRdb reanalysed the 5' RACE reads using MiXCR and keeps one entry per CDR3 protein. The sample yields around 340,000 distinct CDR3 sequences, more than 9% seen once. Concerning this clonotype: Its cognate antigen is unknown.

The donor group consisted entirely of healthy Caucasians. These records were also assigned to another study, of yellow fever vaccine responses in identical twins. This second study says: Twin vaccine T cell responses reportedly seemed partly convergent, partly personalized.

The sample comprised CD8+ T cells sorted from blood. The receptor was derived from a woman in her late teens or twenties in good health.

Here the CDR3 DNA reads TGCAGTGCTAGTTACGGATACGAGCAGTACTTC. This sequence encodes CSASYGYEQYF. The chain is built from TRBV20-1 and TRBJ2-7; D unclear. V was shortened by 3 bases and J by 4 bases, with 7 bases between the two germline ends. The germline CDR1 and CDR2 sequences are DFQATT and SNEGSKA (reference sequence). The CDR3 extends over 11 amino acids.